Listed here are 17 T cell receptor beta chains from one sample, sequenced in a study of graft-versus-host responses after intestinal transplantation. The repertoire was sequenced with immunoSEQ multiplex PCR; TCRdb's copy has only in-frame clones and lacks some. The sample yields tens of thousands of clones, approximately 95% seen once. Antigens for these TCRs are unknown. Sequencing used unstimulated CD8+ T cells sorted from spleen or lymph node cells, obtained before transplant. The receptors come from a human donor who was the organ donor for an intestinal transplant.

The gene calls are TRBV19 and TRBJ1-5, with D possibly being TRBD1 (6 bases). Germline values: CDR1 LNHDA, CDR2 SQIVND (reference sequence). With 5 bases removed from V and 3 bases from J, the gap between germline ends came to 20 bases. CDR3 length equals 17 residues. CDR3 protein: CASSQSTRQEFNQPQHF. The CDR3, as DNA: TGTGCCAGTAGTCAAAGCACTCGACAGGAGTTCAATCAGCCCCAGCATTTT. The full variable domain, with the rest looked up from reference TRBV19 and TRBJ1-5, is DGGITQSPKYLFRKEGQNVTLSCEQNLNHDAMYWYRQDPGQGLRLIYYSQIVNDFQKGDIAEGYSVSREKKESFPLTVTSAQKNPTAFYLCASSQSTRQEFNQPQHFGDGTRLSIL.

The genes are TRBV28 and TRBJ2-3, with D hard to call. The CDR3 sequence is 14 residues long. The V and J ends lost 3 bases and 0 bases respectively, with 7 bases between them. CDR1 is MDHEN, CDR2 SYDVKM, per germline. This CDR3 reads CASSLTASTDTQYF. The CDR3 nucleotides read TGTGCCAGCAGTTTGACTGCTAGCACAGATACGCAGTATTTT.

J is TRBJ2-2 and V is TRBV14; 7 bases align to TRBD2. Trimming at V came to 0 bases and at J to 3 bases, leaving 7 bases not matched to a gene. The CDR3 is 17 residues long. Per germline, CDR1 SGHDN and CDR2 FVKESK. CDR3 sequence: CASSQDLWGGDTGELFF. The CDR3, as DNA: TGTGCCAGCAGCCAAGACCTGTGGGGGGGAGACACCGGGGAGCTGTTTTTT.

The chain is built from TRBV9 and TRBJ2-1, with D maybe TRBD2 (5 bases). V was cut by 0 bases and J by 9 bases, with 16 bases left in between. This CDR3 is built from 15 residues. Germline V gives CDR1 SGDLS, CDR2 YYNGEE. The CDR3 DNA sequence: TGTGCCAGCAGCGTAGGGTTACTAGAGGCTGCTGAGCAGTTCTTC. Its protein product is CASSVGLLEAAEQFF.

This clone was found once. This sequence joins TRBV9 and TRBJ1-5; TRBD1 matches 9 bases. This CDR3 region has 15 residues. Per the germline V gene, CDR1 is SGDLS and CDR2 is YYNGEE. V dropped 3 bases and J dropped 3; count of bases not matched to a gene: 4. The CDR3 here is CASSAGTGPNQPQHF. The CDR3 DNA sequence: TGTGCCAGCAGCGCCGGGACAGGGCCCAATCAGCCCCAGCATTTT.

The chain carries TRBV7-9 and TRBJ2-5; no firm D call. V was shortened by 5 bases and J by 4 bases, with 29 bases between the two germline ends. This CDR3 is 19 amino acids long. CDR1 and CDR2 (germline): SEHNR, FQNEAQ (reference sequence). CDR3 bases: TGTGCCAGCAGCGACGTAAGCAAAGGGCAGCAGACCTACGGAGAGACCCAGTACTTC. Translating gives CASSDVSKGQQTYGETQYF.

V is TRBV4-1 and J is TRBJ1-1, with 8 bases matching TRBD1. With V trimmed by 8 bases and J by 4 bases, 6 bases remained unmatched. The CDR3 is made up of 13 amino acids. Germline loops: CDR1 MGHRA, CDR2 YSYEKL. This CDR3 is CASRGQGVTEAFF. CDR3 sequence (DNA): TGCGCCAGCCGAGGACAGGGAGTCACTGAAGCTTTCTTT.

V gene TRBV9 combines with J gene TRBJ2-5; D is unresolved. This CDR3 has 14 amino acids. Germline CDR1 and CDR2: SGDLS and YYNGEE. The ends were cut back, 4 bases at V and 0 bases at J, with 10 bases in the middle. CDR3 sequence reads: CASSPNQDQETQYF. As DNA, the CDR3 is TGTGCCAGCAGCCCAAATCAGGACCAAGAGACCCAGTACTTC.

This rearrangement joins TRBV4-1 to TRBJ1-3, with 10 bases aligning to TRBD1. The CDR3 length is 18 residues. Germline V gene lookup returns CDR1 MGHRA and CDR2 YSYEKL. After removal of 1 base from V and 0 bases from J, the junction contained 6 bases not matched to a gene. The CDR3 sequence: CASSQGSGQGLSGNTIYF. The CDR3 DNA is TGCGCCAGCAGCCAAGGATCGGGACAGGGGCTCTCTGGAAACACCATATATTTT.

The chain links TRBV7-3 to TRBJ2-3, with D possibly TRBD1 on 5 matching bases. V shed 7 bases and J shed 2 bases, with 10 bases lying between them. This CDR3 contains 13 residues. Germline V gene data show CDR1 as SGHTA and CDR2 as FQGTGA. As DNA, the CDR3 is TGTGCCAGCAAGGACACCTCCACAGATACGCAGTATTTT. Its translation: CASKDTSTDTQYF.

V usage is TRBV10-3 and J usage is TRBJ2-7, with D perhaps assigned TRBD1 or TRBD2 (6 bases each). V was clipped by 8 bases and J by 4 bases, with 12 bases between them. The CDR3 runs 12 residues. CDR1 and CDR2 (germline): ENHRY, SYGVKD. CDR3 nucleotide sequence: TGTGCCATCGCCGGGGGCGGATACGAGCAGTACTTC. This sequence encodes CAIAGGGYEQYF.

CDR3: CASRLASYNEQFF. The CDR3, as DNA: TGTGCCAGCAGACTAGCGTCCTACAATGAGCAGTTCTTC. V and J are TRBV27 and TRBJ2-1, with 7 nucleotides matching TRBD2. The CDR3 has 13 amino acids. V shed 6 bases and J 1 base; nucleotides not matched to a gene: 0. Germline CDR1 MNHEY, CDR2 SMNVEV (reference sequence).

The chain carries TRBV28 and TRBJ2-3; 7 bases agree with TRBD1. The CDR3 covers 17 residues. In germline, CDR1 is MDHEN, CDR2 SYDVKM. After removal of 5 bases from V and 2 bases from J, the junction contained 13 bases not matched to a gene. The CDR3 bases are TGTGCCAGCAGTGGTGCTGGTATAGGGACAGCCACAGATACGCAGTATTTT. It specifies CASSGAGIGTATDTQYF. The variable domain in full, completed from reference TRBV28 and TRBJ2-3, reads DVKVTQSSRYLVKRTGEKVFLECVQDMDHENMFWYRQDPGLGLRLIYFSYDVKMKEKGDIPEGYSVSREKKERFSLILESASTNQTSMYLCASSGAGIGTATDTQYFGPGTRLTVL.

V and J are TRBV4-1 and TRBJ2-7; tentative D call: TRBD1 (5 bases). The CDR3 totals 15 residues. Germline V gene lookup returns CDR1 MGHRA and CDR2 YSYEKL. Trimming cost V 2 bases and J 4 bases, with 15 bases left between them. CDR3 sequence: CASSQSVGLLYEQYF. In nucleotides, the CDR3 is TGCGCCAGCAGCCAATCGGTGGGGCTTTTGTACGAGCAGTACTTC.

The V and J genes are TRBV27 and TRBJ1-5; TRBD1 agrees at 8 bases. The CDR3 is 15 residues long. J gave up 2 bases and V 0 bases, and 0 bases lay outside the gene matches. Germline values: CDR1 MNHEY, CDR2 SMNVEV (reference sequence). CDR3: CASSLSTGGNQPQHF. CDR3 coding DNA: TGTGCCAGCAGTTTATCGACAGGGGGCAATCAGCCCCAGCATTTT.

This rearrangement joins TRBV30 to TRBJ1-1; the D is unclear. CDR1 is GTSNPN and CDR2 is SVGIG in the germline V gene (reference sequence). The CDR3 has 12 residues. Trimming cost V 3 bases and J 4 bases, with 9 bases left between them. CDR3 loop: CAWSSAGTEAFF. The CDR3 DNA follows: TGTGCCTGGAGCTCTGCGGGCACTGAAGCTTTCTTT.

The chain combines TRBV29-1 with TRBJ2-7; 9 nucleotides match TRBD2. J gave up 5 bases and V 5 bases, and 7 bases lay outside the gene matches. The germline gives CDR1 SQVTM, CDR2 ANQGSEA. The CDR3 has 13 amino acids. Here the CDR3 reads CSVSGGGANEQYF. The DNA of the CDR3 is TGCAGCGTTTCTGGCGGGGGGGCAAACGAGCAGTACTTC.